This TCR beta chain derives from a study of CD8 T cells in Susac syndrome. The study's findings and limits: As acknowledged by the study, its TCR sequencing and HLA analysis included a relatively small number of individuals.

CDR1 and CDR2 (germline): SGDLS, YYNGEE. Between the trimmed V and J ends, which lost 0 bases and 0 bases, there was a span of 10 bases. The CDR3 length is 17 residues. Multiple sclerosis controls were treatment-naive patients with stable or active relapsing-remitting disease. RNA was extracted with the RNeasy kit, and a quantity of roughly 0.45 to 1 ug was reverse transcribed using random hexamers. Each CDR3 protein gets one entry after TCRdb re-called the immunoSEQ multiplex PCR reads with MiXCR. The data show 250,000 to 300,000 distinct CDR3 sequences, about 89% seen once. On this clonotype itself: Its antigen is as yet unknown.

The chain has TRBV9 and TRBJ2-6; no clear D. This clonotype was sampled from a human donor with multiple sclerosis. The sample taken for sequencing was CD8+ T cells from PBMCs. This CDR3 reads CASSVAVAGSGANVLTF. CDR3 DNA: TGTGCCAGCAGCGTAGCGGTAGCCGGCTCTGGGGCCAACGTCCTGACTTTC.